Listed below are T cell receptor beta chains from one sample, sequenced in a study of blood T cell repertoires in COVID-19. Assay used: immunoSEQ multiplex PCR; TCRdb lists only in-frame clones, some missing. Found here are approximately 60,000 clones, more than 60% of them singletons; the top ten hold around 20%. Sequencing was carried out using peripheral blood. These TCRs come from a woman aged 80 or over with active or convalescent COVID-19. Both conserved end residues are part of each CDR3. The D gene is left open where the match is weak. For some rows the clone size is stated as once, few or many, or as a class when expanded; others skip it.

V gene: TRBV15; clone size: .; J gene: TRBJ2-3; D gene: .; CDR3 DNA: TGTGCCACCAGCAACATCCCCCCAGATACGCAGTATTTT; CDR3 protein: CATSNIPPDTQYF
V gene: TRBV10-3; clone size: .; J gene: TRBJ1-1; D gene: .; CDR3 DNA: TGTGCCATCGCCCAGTTGGGACAAAACGGGGCTTTCTTT; CDR3 protein: CAIAQLGQNGAFF
V gene: TRBV30; clone size: .; J gene: TRBJ1-4; D gene: .; CDR3 DNA: TGTGCCTGGAGTGTATCACAGGCAGAAAAACTGTTTTTT; CDR3 protein: CAWSVSQAEKLFF
V gene: TRBV29-1; clone size: many; J gene: TRBJ1-2; D gene: .; CDR3 DNA: TGCAGCGTTCGAGTCCAAGGGGAATATGGCTACACCTTC; CDR3 protein: CSVRVQGEYGYTF
V gene: TRBV12-2; clone size: .; J gene: TRBJ1-1; D gene: .; CDR3 DNA: TGTGCAAGTCGCTTAGTCAGTACTGAAGCTTTCTTT; CDR3 protein: CASRLVSTEAFF
V gene: TRBV11-2; clone size: .; J gene: TRBJ1-2; D gene: TRBD1; CDR3 DNA: TGTGCCAGCAGCTCTCAACAGGGGAACTATGGCTACACCTTC; CDR3 protein: CASSSQQGNYGYTF
V gene: TRBV7-3; clone size: .; J gene: TRBJ2-1; D gene: TRBD1; CDR3 DNA: TGTGCCAGCAGCCCGGGACAGGGGTTCTACAATGAGCAGTTCTTC; CDR3 protein: CASSPGQGFYNEQFF
V gene: TRBV12-3/TRBV12-4; clone size: .; J gene: TRBJ1-2; D gene: .; CDR3 DNA: TGTGCCAGCAGTTTGGGGCAGGTCGGTGGCTACACCTTC; CDR3 protein: CASSLGQVGGYTF
V gene: TRBV2; clone size: .; J gene: TRBJ1-1; D gene: .; CDR3 DNA: TGTGCCAGCATATTGTTAATCGGGGAGAACACTGAAGCTTTCTTT; CDR3 protein: CASILLIGENTEAFF
V gene: TRBV19; clone size: .; J gene: TRBJ1-5; D gene: TRBD1; CDR3 DNA: TGTGCCAGTAAAATCTCGTCCGGGACAGGGATTCAGCCCCAGCATTTT; CDR3 protein: CASKISSGTGIQPQHF
V gene: TRBV4-2; clone size: .; J gene: TRBJ1-5; D gene: TRBD1; CDR3 DNA: TGTGCCAGCAGCTTGGAACAGGGGCCGAATCAGCCCCAGCATTTT; CDR3 protein: CASSLEQGPNQPQHF
V gene: TRBV6-5; clone size: many; J gene: TRBJ1-4; D gene: TRBD1; CDR3 DNA: TGTGCCAGCAGTTACGGACAGGAGGGTGAAAAACTGTTTTTT; CDR3 protein: CASSYGQEGEKLFF
V gene: TRBV15; clone size: .; J gene: TRBJ2-2; D gene: TRBD1; CDR3 DNA: TGTGCCACCAGAAGGACAGGATACCAGAACACCGGGGAGCTGTTTTTT; CDR3 protein: CATRRTGYQNTGELFF
V gene: TRBV23-1; clone size: .; J gene: TRBJ2-5; D gene: .; CDR3 DNA: TGCGCCAGCAGTCAATCGGCGGAGGGTTCAGAGACCCAGTACTTC; CDR3 protein: CASSQSAEGSETQYF
V gene: TRBV5-5; clone size: .; J gene: TRBJ1-4; D gene: .; CDR3 DNA: TGTGCCAGCAGACCGAGGCAGGACTTTGGAGCAACTAATGAAAAACTGTTTTTT; CDR3 protein: CASRPRQDFGATNEKLFF
V gene: TRBV6-5; clone size: .; J gene: TRBJ2-7; D gene: .; CDR3 DNA: TGTGCCAGCAGTTCCCCGGGGGTAGGGGAGCAGTACTTC; CDR3 protein: CASSSPGVGEQYF
V gene: TRBV7-9; clone size: .; J gene: TRBJ1-2; D gene: .; CDR3 DNA: TGTGCCAGCAGCTTAGAGGACAAAGCCAGTGGCTACACCTTC; CDR3 protein: CASSLEDKASGYTF
V gene: TRBV7-9; clone size: .; J gene: TRBJ2-3; D gene: TRBD2; CDR3 DNA: TGTGCCAGCAGCTTAGTTGGGACTAGACTCAGTGATACGCAGTATTTT; CDR3 protein: CASSLVGTRLSDTQYF
V gene: TRBV29-1; clone size: .; J gene: TRBJ1-5; D gene: .; CDR3 DNA: TGCAGCGTCGCGGGGAGGGCCGATCAGCCCCAGCATTTT; CDR3 protein: CSVAGRADQPQHF
V gene: TRBV5-1; clone size: .; J gene: TRBJ1-6; D gene: TRBD1; CDR3 DNA: TGCGCCAGCAGCTTGGAGAGAGGGACAGGGGAAGGTTCACCCCTCCACTTT; CDR3 protein: CASSLERGTGEGSPLHF